Given below is one T cell receptor beta chain in context. This CDR3 comprises 15 residues. The germline CDR1 and CDR2 sequences are SEHNR and FQNEAQ (reference sequence). V was pared by 5 bases and J by 6 bases, with 20 bases between. Assay used: immunoSEQ multiplex PCR; TCRdb lists only in-frame clones, some missing. The sample holds some 420,000 clones; around 89% are singletons and the top ten take approximately 4%. The sample belongs to a study of Ad26.COV2.S vaccination and SARS-CoV-2 variants. The overall study: Intramuscular Ad26.COV2.S at 5x10^10 or 1x10^11 viral particles.

Treatment given: some 20 received Ad26.COV2.S at low or high dose, single or two shots; 5 received placebo; per-sample allocation not given. The investigators took samples on day 63 after the first vaccine or placebo injection. Ad26 vector vaccine expressed Wuhan-strain SARS-CoV-2 spike. The origin of this receptor is a person aged 18-60 years who received the Ad26.COV2.S COVID-19 vaccine or a placebo. The sample in question was peripheral blood, obtained in a trial of Ad26.COV2.S vaccine versus placebo. The chain links TRBV7-9 to TRBJ2-7; D possibly matches TRBD1 or TRBD2 (6 bases each). CDR3 in amino acids: CASSNAVGGFFEQYF. The CDR3 coding sequence is TGTGCCAGCAGCAACGCGGTGGGGGGCTTCTTCGAGCAGTACTTC.